Listed here are 30 T cell receptor beta chains from one sample, sequenced in a study of blood T cell repertoires in COVID-19. Sequenced by immunoSEQ multiplex PCR; TCRdb stores in-frame clones only, minus some. The sample holds tens of thousands of clones, about 79% seen once. The sequenced material came from peripheral blood. These receptors all stem from a woman aged 60-70 years with acute or convalescent COVID-19.

This rearrangement joins TRBV5-1 to TRBJ2-7, with D possibly TRBD2 on 6 matching bases. Per germline, CDR1 SGHRS and CDR2 YFSETQ. V gave up 5 bases and J gave up 2 bases, with 14 bases separating them. The CDR3 consists of 14 residues. The CDR3 nucleotides read TGCGCCAGCAGTTCGGGGGTTCGACCCTACGAGCAGTACTTC. This gives the protein CASSSGVRPYEQYF.

The chain carries TRBV6-5 and TRBJ2-7, with TRBD2 identical over 10 bases. Trimming took 6 bases from V and 1 from J; bases not matched to a gene: 6. There are 15 residues in the CDR3. Germline CDR1 and CDR2: MNHEY and SVGAGI. CDR3 region: CASRTTSGSSYEQYF. In DNA form, the CDR3 reads TGTGCCAGCAGGACGACTAGCGGGTCATCCTACGAGCAGTACTTC.

The chain recombines TRBV11-2 with TRBJ1-2, with D uncertain. Trimming took 5 bases from V and 8 from J, leaving 21 bases between them. CDR3 length: 15 residues. Germline loops: CDR1 SGHAT, CDR2 FQNNGV. In nucleotides, the CDR3 is TGTGCCAGCAGCCTTGGGCCTTCTCTTCCCACCGGCTACACCTTC. The encoded protein is CASSLGPSLPTGYTF. The whole variable domain, filled in from reference TRBV11-2 and TRBJ1-2, reads EAGVAQSPRYKIIEKRQSVAFWCNPISGHATLYWYQQILGQGPKLLIQFQNNGVVDDSQLPKDRFSAERLKGVDSTLKIQPAKLEDSAVYLCASSLGPSLPTGYTFGSGTRLTVV.

This chain links TRBV10-3 with TRBJ2-5; TRBD1 is a possible D gene (5 bases). This CDR3 contains 13 residues. The V and J ends lost 4 bases and 5 bases respectively, with 11 bases between them. Germline values: CDR1 ENHRY, CDR2 SYGVKD. The CDR3 is CAISGGSGETQYF. The DNA of the CDR3 is TGTGCCATCAGTGGGGGCAGTGGTGAGACCCAGTACTTC.

This sequence joins TRBV27 and TRBJ2-2, with 9 bases that match TRBD1. The CDR3 has 15 residues. With V trimmed by 4 bases and J by 7 bases, 7 bases remained unmatched. Per germline, CDR1 MNHEY and CDR2 SMNVEV (reference sequence). The CDR3 loop is CASSSGTGTDGELFF. In nucleotides, the CDR3 is TGTGCCAGCAGTTCCGGGACAGGGACGGACGGGGAGCTGTTTTTT.

This chain links TRBV2 with TRBJ2-7, with 13 nucleotides matching TRBD2. CDR3 length: 16 amino acids. Germline CDR1 is SNHLY and CDR2 is FYNNEI. J was trimmed by 3 bases and V by 3 bases; bases with no gene match: 5. Here the CDR3 reads CASSEMGLAGNYEQYF. The CDR3 nucleotides read TGTGCCAGCAGTGAGATGGGACTAGCGGGGAACTACGAGCAGTACTTC.

The rearrangement links TRBV25-1 to TRBJ2-2; weak D call: TRBD1 (5 bases). Trimming stripped 5 bases from V and 8 bases from J, with 12 bases between. From germline, CDR1 is MGHDK and CDR2 SYGVNS. This CDR3 has 13 residues. The CDR3 loop reads CASSKGAAGELFF. The CDR3 nucleotides read TGTGCCAGCAGTAAAGGGGCTGCGGGGGAGCTGTTTTTT.

The V gene is TRBV6-4, the J gene TRBJ2-2; 9 bases agree with TRBD2. V was pared by 0 bases and J by 4 bases, with 3 bases of the junction left unmatched. Germline values: CDR1 MRHNA, CDR2 SNTAGT. CDR3 size: 16 residues. CDR3 in amino acids: CASSDSASGVTGELFF. CDR3 DNA: TGTGCCAGCAGTGACTCGGCTAGCGGGGTCACCGGGGAGCTGTTTTTT.

The chain joins TRBV24-1 to TRBJ2-5, with 9 bases aligning to TRBD2. Trimming at V came to 4 bases and at J to 0 bases, leaving 5 bases not matched to a gene. Germline lookup yields CDR1 KGHDR and CDR2 SFDVKD. The length of the CDR3 is 16 residues. The CDR3 DNA sequence: TGTGCCACCAGTGAACCCAGCGGGGGGCACCAAGAGACCCAGTACTTC. Its protein is CATSEPSGGHQETQYF.

This clone has a single count. The J gene is TRBJ1-2, the V gene TRBV7-9; 8 nucleotides line up with TRBD1. With V trimmed by 3 bases and J by 4 bases, 10 bases remained unmatched. The CDR3 runs 16 residues. The germline gives CDR1 SEHNR, CDR2 FQNEAQ (reference sequence). The CDR3 is CASSLLHPGQAYGYTF. The CDR3 coding sequence is TGTGCCAGCAGCTTGTTACACCCGGGACAGGCCTATGGCTACACCTTC.

This rearrangement joins TRBV5-1 to TRBJ2-1, with TRBD1 identical over 11 bases. CDR1 is SGHRS and CDR2 is YFSETQ in the germline V gene. Trimming took 4 bases from V and 7 from J; bases not matched to a gene: 4. This CDR3 has 14 residues. CDR3 DNA: TGCGCCAGCAGCGTAGGGACAGGGGGGAATGAGCAGTTCTTC. It codes for CASSVGTGGNEQFF.

In this sample, this clone turned up a few times. The V gene is TRBV5-1, the J gene TRBJ1-1; tentatively, D is TRBD1 (6 bases). V dropped 0 bases and J dropped 0 bases, with 9 bases sitting between them. Germline V gene lookup returns CDR1 SGHRS and CDR2 YFSETQ. The CDR3 extends over 15 amino acids. CDR3 coding DNA: TGCGCCAGCAGCTTGGAGCAGGGGATGAACACTGAAGCTTTCTTT. Translated, it gives CASSLEQGMNTEAFF.

V usage is TRBV6-5 and J usage is TRBJ1-5, with D maybe TRBD1 (5 bases). This CDR3 spans 12 amino acids. V lost 11 bases to trimming and J lost 7 bases, with 15 bases between them. Germline V CDR1 and CDR2: MNHEY, SVGAGI. The chain's CDR3 is CAVSGFGQPQHF. Written as DNA, the CDR3 is TGTGCCGTGTCAGGGTTCGGACAGCCCCAGCATTTT.

The J gene is TRBJ1-1, the V gene TRBV30; D perhaps matches TRBD1 (6 bases). Germline assignment: CDR1 GTSNPN and CDR2 SVGIG (reference sequence). The V end was cut by 2 bases, the J end by 3 bases, with 19 bases between. This CDR3 contains 16 residues. This chain's CDR3 is CAWSPPGGGGYTEAFF. Here the CDR3 DNA reads TGTGCCTGGAGTCCCCCGGGGGGCGGGGGGTACACTGAAGCTTTCTTT.

The CDR3 loop reads CASTPLYGRSGEQYF. The CDR3 DNA reads as TGTGCCAGCACCCCTCTTTATGGCAGGTCGGGGGAGCAGTACTTC. V and J are TRBV7-9 and TRBJ2-7, with TRBD2 as a possible D gene (5 bases). V gave up 7 bases and J gave up 7 bases, with 23 bases separating them. The CDR3 contains 15 residues. CDR1 is SEHNR and CDR2 is FQNEAQ in the germline V gene (reference sequence).

This clone was detected a few times. The chain uses TRBV5-1 and TRBJ2-7; 11 nucleotides line up with TRBD1. CDR3 length: 15 residues. V trimming: 4 bases; J trimming: 0 bases; junction bases outside the gene matches: 3. CDR1 is SGHRS and CDR2 is YFSETQ in the germline V gene. The CDR3 DNA reads as TGCGCCAGCAGCATCGGGACAGGGGGCTCCTACGAGCAGTACTTC. As protein: CASSIGTGGSYEQYF.

The chain combines TRBV5-4 with TRBJ1-2; 7 positions agree with TRBD1. Germline CDR1 is SGHNT and CDR2 is YYREEE (reference sequence). The trim removed 2 bases at V and 2 bases at J, leaving 0 bases unmatched. This CDR3 is built from 13 residues. The CDR3 DNA reads as TGTGCCAGCAGCTTACAGGGGAACTATGGCTACACCTTC. Protein product: CASSLQGNYGYTF.

The rearrangement uses TRBV3-1 (or the pseudogene TRBV3-2) and TRBJ2-1, with a tentative D call TRBD2 (6 bases). Trimming removed 1 base from V and 5 bases from J, with 21 bases in between. Germline CDR1 and CDR2: LGHDT and YNNKEL (reference sequence). This CDR3 is built from 18 residues. CDR3: CASSQVRIGPAGNNEQFF. The CDR3 nucleotides read TGTGCCAGCAGCCAAGTAAGAATCGGCCCAGCGGGCAACAATGAGCAGTTCTTC.

The DNA for the CDR3 is TGTGCCAGTAAAAAGGGGGCCCGCATGAACACTGAAGCTTTCTTT. Translating gives CASKKGARMNTEAFF. This chain connects TRBV19 to TRBJ1-1; TRBD1 matches at 7 bases. The CDR3 is 15 amino acids. J was trimmed by 0 bases and V by 7 bases; bases with no gene match: 8. Germline CDR1 is LNHDA and CDR2 is SQIVND (reference sequence).

CDR3: CASSQGLAKSYNEQFF. In nucleotides, the CDR3 is TGCGCCAGCAGCCAAGGACTAGCGAAATCCTACAATGAGCAGTTCTTC. The chain carries TRBV5-1 and TRBJ2-1; TRBD2 aligns across 9 bases. CDR3 length equals 16 residues. Germline CDR1 is SGHRS and CDR2 is YFSETQ. The J segment lost 1 base and the V segment lost 4 bases, leaving 6 bases of the junction unmatched.

This clone was counted only a few times. The chain couples TRBV29-1 to TRBJ1-2; 7 bases agree with TRBD1. CDR1 and CDR2 (germline): SQVTM, ANQGSEA. The CDR3 runs to 13 residues. The V segment lost 5 bases and the J segment 0 bases; nucleotides outside the gene matches: 3. The CDR3 spells CSVRDSTNYGYTF. In DNA, the CDR3 is TGCAGCGTTCGGGACAGCACTAACTATGGCTACACCTTC.

The chain carries TRBV7-9 and TRBJ2-7, with 12 bases matching TRBD1. Germline loops: CDR1 SEHNR, CDR2 FQNEAQ (reference sequence). This CDR3 is built from 16 residues. V lost 1 base and J lost 4; bases outside the gene matches: 5. The CDR3 DNA sequence: TGTGCCAGCAGCTTAGGGGACAGGGGGCATTGGTACGAGCAGTACTTC. Its protein is CASSLGDRGHWYEQYF.

This chain links TRBV4-1 with TRBJ2-3, with D unclear. This CDR3 comprises 13 residues. Germline CDR1 MGHRA, CDR2 YSYEKL. V was clipped by 6 bases and J by 1 base, with 8 bases between them. The CDR3 region is CASRLDGTDTQYF. DNA for the CDR3: TGCGCCAGCAGGCTAGACGGCACAGATACGCAGTATTTT.

The J gene is TRBJ2-1, the V gene TRBV21-1; whether TRBD2, the table's D call, matches the DNA was not checked. TRBV21-1 is recorded as a pseudogene. CDR3 length: 18 amino acids. CDR3 nucleotides: TGTGCCAGCAGCAAAGCGCGGGCTGTTCCTCTTCTTTACAATGAGCAGTTCTTC. Translated, it gives CASSKARAVPLLYNEQFF.

The table lists this clone with a few counts. CDR3 region: CASGLDSSYEQYF. The CDR3, as DNA: TGTGCCAGCGGATTGGACAGCTCCTACGAGCAGTACTTC. V gene TRBV7-9 combines with J gene TRBJ2-7; maybe TRBD1 (6 bases). There are 13 residues in the CDR3. Per germline, CDR1 SEHNR and CDR2 FQNEAQ (reference sequence). V lost 8 bases and J lost 0, with 11 bases in between.

The rearrangement uses TRBV10-3 and TRBJ2-7, with 8 positions matching TRBD1. CDR3 length: 15 residues. V trimming: 3 bases; J trimming: 2 bases; junction bases outside the gene matches: 6. Per the germline V gene, CDR1 is ENHRY and CDR2 is SYGVKD. As DNA, the CDR3 is TGTGCCATCAGTGACCCTCGGGACAGGCCCTACGAGCAGTACTTC. Amino acid sequence: CAISDPRDRPYEQYF.

This clone occurred a few times. The chain's CDR3 is CASSGGLTGELFF. CDR3 DNA: TGTGCCAGCAGCGGCGGACTGACCGGGGAGCTGTTTTTT. The chain combines TRBV9 with TRBJ2-2, with a weak D call TRBD2 (5 bases). This CDR3 contains 13 residues. From germline, CDR1 is SGDLS and CDR2 YYNGEE. The V end was cut by 3 bases, the J end by 5 bases, with 8 bases between.

The V and J genes are TRBV24-1 and TRBJ2-3; maybe TRBD1 (6 bases). The CDR3 extends over 14 amino acids. Trimming shortened V by 4 bases and J by 3 bases, and 10 bases separated the two germline ends. Germline CDR1 and CDR2: KGHDR and SFDVKD. CDR3 DNA sequence: TGTGCCACCAGTGAGGCAGGGGTTACAGATACGCAGTATTTT. Translating it yields CATSEAGVTDTQYF.

The chain uses TRBV7-9 and TRBJ2-5; 7 nucleotides align to TRBD1. CDR1 is SEHNR, CDR2 FQNEAQ, per germline (reference sequence). This CDR3 contains 16 residues. Losses at the gene ends were 6 bases for V and 2 bases for J; bases not matched to a gene: 12. CDR3 in amino acids: CASSPEGAMSQETQYF. For the CDR3, the DNA is TGTGCCAGCAGTCCAGAGGGGGCGATGTCACAAGAGACCCAGTACTTC.

The rearrangement joins TRBV29-1 to TRBJ2-1; 9 nucleotides agree with TRBD1. Germline values: CDR1 SQVTM, CDR2 ANQGSEA. With 7 bases clipped from V and 7 bases from J, the junction kept 8 bases outside the gene matches. CDR3 length: 13 residues. The CDR3 protein is CSGRTGGLNEQFF. The CDR3 bases are TGCAGCGGCCGAACAGGGGGCTTGAATGAGCAGTTCTTC.